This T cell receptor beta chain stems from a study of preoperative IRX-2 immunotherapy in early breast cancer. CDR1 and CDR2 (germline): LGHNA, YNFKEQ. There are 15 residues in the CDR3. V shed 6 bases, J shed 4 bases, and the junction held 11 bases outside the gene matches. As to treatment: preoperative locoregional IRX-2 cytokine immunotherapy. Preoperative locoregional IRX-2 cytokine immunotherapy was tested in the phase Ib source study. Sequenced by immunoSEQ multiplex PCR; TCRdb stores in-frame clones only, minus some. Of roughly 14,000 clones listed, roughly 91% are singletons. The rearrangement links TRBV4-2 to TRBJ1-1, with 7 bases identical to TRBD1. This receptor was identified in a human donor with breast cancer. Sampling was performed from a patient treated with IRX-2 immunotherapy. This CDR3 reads CASREMTGTFTEAFF. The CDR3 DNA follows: TGTGCCAGCAGAGAAATGACAGGGACGTTCACTGAAGCTTTCTTT.